The 32 T cell receptor beta chains below come from one sample, sequenced in a study of blood T cell repertoires in COVID-19. Some clones are missing from TCRdb's copy, which holds only in-frame ones; the method was immunoSEQ multiplex PCR. The table includes about 110,000 clones, more than 75% detected once. The sample was peripheral blood. These receptors all come from a woman aged 45-65 years with acute or convalescent COVID-19.

The chain couples TRBV10-3 to TRBJ2-5; 10 bases line up with TRBD2. The CDR3 has 16 amino acids. Per germline, CDR1 ENHRY and CDR2 SYGVKD. The ends lost 2 bases at V and 4 bases at J; junction bases unmatched: 7. As DNA, the CDR3 is TGTGCCATCAGTGAGGGGCTAGCGGGAGTGGCAGAGACCCAGTACTTC. Protein product: CAISEGLAGVAETQYF.

The chain joins TRBV28 to TRBJ2-4; D is unresolved. CDR1 and CDR2 from the germline V gene are MDHEN and SYDVKM. CDR3 length: 10 residues. Between the trimmed V and J ends, which lost 8 bases and 7 bases, there was a span of 6 bases. The CDR3 DNA reads as TGTGCCAGCGGCTTGAACATTCAGTACTTC. Its protein product is CASGLNIQYF. Combining the CDR3 with reference TRBV28 and TRBJ2-4 gives the whole variable domain DVKVTQSSRYLVKRTGEKVFLECVQDMDHENMFWYRQDPGLGLRLIYFSYDVKMKEKGDIPEGYSVSREKKERFSLILESASTNQTSMYLCASGLNIQYFGAGTRLSVL.

The gene calls are TRBV5-1 and TRBJ2-3, with a weak D call TRBD2 (6 bases). Trimming took 4 bases from V and 2 from J, leaving 14 bases between them. The CDR3 loop spans 15 amino acids. The V gene's germline CDR1 is SGHRS and CDR2 YFSETQ. CDR3 DNA sequence: TGCGCCAGCAGCGCGGGACGGCCTATCACAGATACGCAGTATTTT. Translation gives CASSAGRPITDTQYF.

The chain has TRBV9 and TRBJ2-7; TRBD1 aligns across 7 bases. This CDR3 comprises 16 residues. V trimming: 3 bases; J trimming: 0 bases; junction bases outside the gene matches: 9. CDR1 SGDLS and CDR2 YYNGEE come from the germline V gene. CDR3 protein: CASSERTGSLSYEQYF. CDR3 DNA sequence: TGTGCCAGCAGCGAGCGGACAGGATCTCTCTCCTACGAGCAGTACTTC.

This chain links TRBV5-1 with TRBJ2-5, with TRBD2 as a possible D gene (5 bases). Trimming pared 1 base from V and 0 bases from J, leaving 16 bases between. The CDR3 runs 17 residues. CDR1 SGHRS and CDR2 YFSETQ come from the germline V gene. The CDR3: CASSLLRGLGNQETQYF. The DNA for the CDR3 is TGCGCCAGCAGCTTGCTTCGGGGTCTGGGTAACCAAGAGACCCAGTACTTC.

About this clone: Relative to the germline gene, one junction end is altered; a read error may explain this. V usage is TRBV3-1 (or the pseudogene TRBV3-2) and J usage is TRBJ2-5; maybe TRBD2 (6 bases). Germline V gives CDR1 LGHDT, CDR2 YNNKEL (reference sequence). This CDR3 has 18 amino acids. DNA for the CDR3: TGTGCCAGCGGCCAAGATCCCCCCAGGACTAAAGGCACGCAGACCCAGTACTTC. The encoded protein is CASGQDPPRTKGTQTQYF.

This chain uses TRBV7-9 with TRBJ1-5, with TRBD1 matching over 7 bases. This CDR3 contains 17 residues. Germline V lookup: CDR1 SEHNR, CDR2 FQNEAQ (reference sequence). Trimming at V came to 1 base and at J to 2 bases, leaving 8 bases not matched to a gene. Here the CDR3 reads CASSLGGGGRGNQPQHF. Here the CDR3 DNA reads TGTGCCAGCAGCTTAGGCGGAGGGGGCAGGGGCAATCAGCCCCAGCATTTT.

The chain uses TRBV5-1 and TRBJ2-5; tentative D call: TRBD1 (5 bases). The CDR3 is made up of 14 amino acids. Germline V gene lookup returns CDR1 SGHRS and CDR2 YFSETQ. Deletions cut 0 bases from V and 5 bases from J, with 11 bases between. The CDR3 DNA sequence: TGCGCCAGCAGCTTGGGGTCAGGGTTGGAGACCCAGTACTTC. It translates to CASSLGSGLETQYF.

The chain carries TRBV3-1 (or the pseudogene TRBV3-2) and TRBJ2-5; the match to TRBD2 covers 7 bases. This CDR3 is 16 amino acids long. Germline CDR1 reads LGHDT; CDR2 reads YNNKEL (reference sequence). V lost 2 bases, J lost 4 bases, and 10 bases stayed unmatched. CDR3 DNA: TGTGCCAGCAGCCAAAGAGGGAGGGGTTCGGGAGAGACCCAGTACTTC. Residues: CASSQRGRGSGETQYF.

V usage is TRBV23-1 and J usage is TRBJ2-3, with D possibly matching TRBD2 (6 bases). TRBV23-1 qualifies as an ORF whose function is uncertain. Trimming pared 0 bases from V and 1 base from J, leaving 17 bases between. The CDR3 length is 18 residues. The CDR3 sequence: CASSQSGGPVLGTDTQYF. As DNA, the CDR3 is TGCGCCAGCAGTCAATCGGGGGGACCGGTCCTTGGCACAGATACGCAGTATTTT.

The CDR3 protein is CASTTLGNEQFF. The CDR3 region has the DNA TGTGCCAGCACCACCCTAGGAAATGAGCAGTTCTTC. V is TRBV12-3 or TRBV12-4 and J is TRBJ2-1; no clear D. Trimming stripped 7 bases from V and 7 bases from J, with 11 bases between. The CDR3 contains 12 residues.

The chain is built from TRBV18 and TRBJ2-7; tentative D call: TRBD2 (6 bases). There are 16 residues in the CDR3. V lost 1 base to trimming and J lost 6 bases, with 19 bases between them. Germline lookup yields CDR1 KGHSH and CDR2 LQKENI. As DNA, the CDR3 is TGTGCCAGCTCACCACTGCTCGCTGGGAGGAATCCCGAGCAGTACTTC. Amino acids: CASSPLLAGRNPEQYF.

The CDR3 loop is CASSVEWTEWHEQFF. In DNA form, the CDR3 reads TGTGCCAGCAGCGTAGAATGGACTGAATGGCATGAGCAGTTCTTC. V gene TRBV9 combines with J gene TRBJ2-1; D is perhaps TRBD2 (5 bases). The germline gives CDR1 SGDLS, CDR2 YYNGEE. V lost 0 bases to trimming and J lost 8 bases, with 15 bases between them. The CDR3 contains 15 residues.

V gene TRBV24-1 combines with J gene TRBJ1-2, with a tentative D call TRBD1 (5 bases). V was trimmed by 4 bases and J by 8 bases, leaving 13 bases between them. The CDR3 length is 13 residues. Germline V gives CDR1 KGHDR, CDR2 SFDVKD. The CDR3 nucleotides are TGTGCCACCAGTGAGGCAGGGAAAGAGGGCTACACCTTC. Amino acid sequence: CATSEAGKEGYTF.

J is TRBJ1-1 and V is TRBV6-2 or TRBV6-3, with 8 bases fitting TRBD1. Germline CDR1 and CDR2: MNHEY and SVGEGT. With V trimmed by 2 bases and J by 4 bases, 3 bases remained unmatched. The CDR3 is 14 residues long. CDR3 protein: CASSYDRGGTEAFF. CDR3 DNA sequence: TGTGCCAGCAGTTACGACAGGGGAGGCACTGAAGCTTTCTTT.

V and J are TRBV5-1 and TRBJ2-2, with TRBD1 identical over 9 bases. The CDR3 totals 15 residues. Germline CDR1 reads SGHRS; CDR2 reads YFSETQ. With 4 bases clipped from V and 7 bases from J, the junction kept 8 bases outside the gene matches. The CDR3 DNA is TGCGCCAGCAGCCCGGGGGACAGGGTGCACGGGGAGCTGTTTTTT. Translation: CASSPGDRVHGELFF.

The CDR3 nucleotides read TGTGCCAGCAGTCAGGGGTCGAATGAAAAACTGTTTTTT. It codes for CASSQGSNEKLFF. The rearrangement joins TRBV6-6 to TRBJ1-4; possible D gene TRBD1, 6 bases. Between the trimmed V and J ends, which lost 5 bases and 5 bases, there was a span of 9 bases. CDR1 is MNHNY and CDR2 is SVGAGI in the germline V gene (reference sequence). CDR3 size: 13 residues.

This chain links TRBV29-1 with TRBJ2-1, with 9 positions matching TRBD2. CDR1 is SQVTM, CDR2 ANQGSEA, per germline. After removal of 4 bases from V and 7 bases from J, the junction contained 8 bases not matched to a gene. This CDR3 spans 14 amino acids. The CDR3: CSVALAGIWNEQFF. CDR3 nucleotide sequence: TGCAGCGTTGCCCTAGCGGGAATTTGGAATGAGCAGTTCTTC.

The chain combines TRBV5-1 with TRBJ2-5; the D gene is possibly TRBD1 (6 bases). The CDR3 covers 14 residues. CDR1 SGHRS and CDR2 YFSETQ come from the germline V gene. The V end was cut by 3 bases, the J end by 3 bases, with 12 bases between. CDR3 nucleotides: TGCGCCAGCAGCTCCCGGGACACCAAAGAGACCCAGTACTTC. Translation gives CASSSRDTKETQYF.

The chain is built from TRBV3-1 (or the pseudogene TRBV3-2) and TRBJ2-1; TRBD2 matches at 10 bases. J was trimmed by 9 bases and V by 5 bases; bases with no gene match: 7. Germline V gives CDR1 LGHDT, CDR2 YNNKEL (reference sequence). The CDR3 spans 14 residues. CDR3 residues: CASSSSGRAGEQFF. The DNA for the CDR3 is TGTGCCAGCAGCTCAAGCGGGAGGGCCGGTGAGCAGTTCTTC.

This chain connects TRBV9 to TRBJ1-3; 10 nucleotides line up with TRBD1. The V segment lost 7 bases and the J segment 5 bases; nucleotides outside the gene matches: 21. The CDR3 has 19 residues. CDR1 is SGDLS, CDR2 YYNGEE, per germline. CDR3 DNA: TGTGCCAGCGGAAACCCAGACAGGGGGCTTCCGTCTTCTAGAAACACCATATATTTT. It is translated as CASGNPDRGLPSSRNTIYF.

In its sample, this clone was seen once. V is TRBV5-1 and J is TRBJ2-3; 13 positions match TRBD2. Germline CDR1 SGHRS, CDR2 YFSETQ. This CDR3 spans 16 amino acids. V dropped 4 bases and J dropped 2; count of bases not matched to a gene: 4. CDR3 bases: TGCGCCAGCAGCGAAGGGACTAGCGGGACCACAGATACGCAGTATTTT. Its translation is CASSEGTSGTTDTQYF.

V and J are TRBV4-1 and TRBJ2-5; D may be TRBD1 (7 bases). Germline V lookup: CDR1 MGHRA, CDR2 YSYEKL. The CDR3 is 18 residues long. Trimming pared 0 bases from V and 2 bases from J, leaving 19 bases between. CDR3 nucleotides: TGCGCCAGCAGCCAAGATGCAGGGGGGTCTTGGACACAAGAGACCCAGTACTTC. Its protein is CASSQDAGGSWTQETQYF.

This rearrangement joins TRBV28 to TRBJ1-5; TRBD1 agrees at 7 bases. Looked up from germline, CDR1 is MDHEN and CDR2 is SYDVKM. J gave up 4 bases and V 6 bases, and 3 bases lay outside the gene matches. This CDR3 comprises 13 residues. The CDR3 DNA is TGTGCCAGCAGGTCACAGGGGAATCAGCCCCAGCATTTT. Its translation: CASRSQGNQPQHF.

The chain couples TRBV27 to TRBJ2-1, with 15 bases lining up with TRBD2. Germline CDR1 and CDR2: MNHEY and SMNVEV (reference sequence). The V and J ends lost 2 bases and 9 bases, in that order; junction bases with no gene match: 8. This CDR3 spans 17 amino acids. The CDR3 DNA sequence: TGTGCCAGCAGTTTAGGGGGTGGACTAGCGGGAGGGGGTGAGCAGTTCTTC. Its protein product is CASSLGGGLAGGGEQFF.

The chain recombines TRBV28 with TRBJ1-2; 9 bases agree with TRBD1. This CDR3 is 14 amino acids long. J lost 5 bases, V lost 7 bases, and 8 bases had no gene match. Germline CDR1 reads MDHEN; CDR2 reads SYDVKM. The CDR3 bases are TGTGCCAGCATCGAAGGGACAGGGACATATGGCTACACCTTC. It yields the protein CASIEGTGTYGYTF.

The J gene is TRBJ2-3, the V gene TRBV9, with 10 nucleotides matching TRBD2. V lost 2 bases to trimming and J lost 2 bases; unmatched junction nucleotides: 5. The CDR3 spans 16 residues. CDR1 is SGDLS and CDR2 is YYNGEE in the germline V gene. CDR3 amino acids: CASSVGTSEYTDTQYF. CDR3 sequence (DNA): TGTGCCAGCAGCGTCGGGACTAGCGAGTACACAGATACGCAGTATTTT.

This chain connects TRBV5-4 to TRBJ1-6, with 10 nucleotides matching TRBD1. This CDR3 is built from 15 residues. Germline lookup yields CDR1 SGHNT and CDR2 YYREEE (reference sequence). The V gene end was trimmed by 3 bases and the J gene end by 8 bases; junction bases not matched to a gene: 5. The CDR3 loop is CASSWDRGEDSPLHF. The DNA for the CDR3 is TGTGCCAGCAGCTGGGACAGGGGAGAGGATTCACCCCTCCACTTT. Filled out from reference TRBV5-4 and TRBJ1-6, the complete variable domain reads ETGVTQSPTHLIKTRGQQVTLRCSSQSGHNTVSWYQQALGQGPQFIFQYYREEENGRGNFPPRFSGLQFPNYSSELNVNALELDDSALYLCASSWDRGEDSPLHFGNGTRLTVT.

The chain carries TRBV6-6 and TRBJ2-7; D is possibly TRBD1 (6 bases). The germline V and J ends were trimmed by 8 bases and 2 bases, with 13 bases remaining between them. Germline loops: CDR1 MNHNY, CDR2 SVGAGI (reference sequence). This CDR3 is built from 13 residues. The CDR3 nucleotides are TGTGCCAGCTCCTCCGGGACACCCTACGAGCAGTACTTC. Translation gives CASSSGTPYEQYF.

V is TRBV15 and J is TRBJ1-4; TRBD1 matches at 9 bases. The CDR3 consists of 16 residues. Germline V gives CDR1 LNHNV, CDR2 YYDKDF (reference sequence). The junction had 7 bases not matched to a gene; V was cut back by 0 bases and J by 8 bases. The DNA for the CDR3 is TGTGCCACCAGCAGAGATGGGGACAGGGTGTCAGAAAAACTGTTTTTT. It is translated as CATSRDGDRVSEKLFF. The variable domain in full, with the rest retrieved from reference TRBV15 and TRBJ1-4, is DAMVIQNPRYQVTQFGKPVTLSCSQTLNHNVMYWYQQKSSQAPKLLFHYYDKDFNNEADTPDNFQSRRPNTSFCFLDIRSPGLGDTAMYLCATSRDGDRVSEKLFFGSGTQLSVL.

This chain joins TRBV28 and TRBJ2-7; 9 bases align to TRBD1. The CDR3 has 16 amino acids. The V and J ends lost 6 bases and 2 bases, in that order; junction bases with no gene match: 11. In germline, CDR1 is MDHEN, CDR2 SYDVKM. The CDR3 spells CASRPRTGTGTYEQYF. In nucleotides, the CDR3 is TGTGCCAGCAGACCTCGGACAGGGACAGGGACCTACGAGCAGTACTTC.

The V and J genes are TRBV19 and TRBJ1-5; 9 nucleotides align to TRBD1. This CDR3 spans 15 amino acids. Losses at the gene ends were 4 bases for V and 5 bases for J; bases not matched to a gene: 6. Germline V gene data show CDR1 as LNHDA and CDR2 as SQIVND (reference sequence). CDR3 amino acids: CASSTGTGLYQPQHF. CDR3 DNA sequence: TGTGCCAGTAGTACCGGGACAGGGCTTTATCAGCCCCAGCATTTT.